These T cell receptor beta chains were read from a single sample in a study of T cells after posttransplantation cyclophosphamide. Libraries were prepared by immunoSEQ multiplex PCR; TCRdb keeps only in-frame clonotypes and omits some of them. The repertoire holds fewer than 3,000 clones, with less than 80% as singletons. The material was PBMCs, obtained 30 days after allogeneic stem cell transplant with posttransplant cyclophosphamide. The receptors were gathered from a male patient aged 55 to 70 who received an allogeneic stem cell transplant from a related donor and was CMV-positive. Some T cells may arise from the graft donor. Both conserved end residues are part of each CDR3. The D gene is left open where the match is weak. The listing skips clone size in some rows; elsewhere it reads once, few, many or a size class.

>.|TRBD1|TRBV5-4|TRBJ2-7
CASSLAGTGVYEQYF
TGTGCCAGCAGCTTGGCCGGGACAGGTGTCTACGAGCAGTACTTC
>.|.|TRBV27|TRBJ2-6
CATYDPGEGPITSGANVLTF
TGTGCCACCTATGACCCAGGAGAGGGCCCTATAACCTCTGGGGCCAACGTCCTGACTTTC
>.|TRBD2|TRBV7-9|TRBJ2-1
CASSLPPRLAGGRGEQFF
TGTGCCAGCAGCTTGCCCCCTCGACTAGCGGGGGGAAGGGGTGAGCAGTTCTTC
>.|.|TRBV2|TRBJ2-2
CASTYGSNTGELFF
TGTGCCAGCACATACGGGTCGAACACCGGGGAGCTGTTTTTT
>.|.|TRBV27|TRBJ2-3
CASSPVRSSTDTQYF
TGTGCCAGCAGCCCCGTTCGGAGTAGCACAGATACGCAGTATTTT
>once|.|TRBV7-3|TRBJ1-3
CASSLTGSGNTIYF
TGTGCCAGCAGCTTAACCGGCTCTGGAAACACCATATATTTT
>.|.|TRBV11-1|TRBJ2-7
CASSLFRGSHEQYF
TGTGCCAGCAGCTTATTTCGGGGGAGCCACGAGCAGTACTTC
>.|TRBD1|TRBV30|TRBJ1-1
CARDSRRTEAFF
TGTGCCCGGGACAGCCGACGCACTGAAGCTTTCTTT
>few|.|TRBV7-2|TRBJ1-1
CASSFQSGDTEAFF
TGTGCCAGCAGCTTTCAGTCGGGGGACACTGAAGCTTTCTTT
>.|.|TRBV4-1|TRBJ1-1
CASSQMASNTEAFF
TGCGCCAGCAGCCAGATGGCCTCGAACACTGAAGCTTTCTTT
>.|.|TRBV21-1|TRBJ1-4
CASSPRDGHRTRANEKLFF
TGTGCCAGCAGCCCCCGCGACGGCCACAGGACAAGGGCTAATGAAAAACTGTTTTTT
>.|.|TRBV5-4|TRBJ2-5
CASSGRQETQYF
TGTGCCAGCAGCGGCCGCCAAGAGACCCAGTACTTC
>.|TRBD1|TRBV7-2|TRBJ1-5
CASSPGTGRNQPQHF
TGTGCCAGCAGCCCGGGGACAGGGCGCAATCAGCCCCAGCATTTT
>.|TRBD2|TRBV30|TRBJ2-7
CAWSKRSGGAFYEQYF
TGTGCCTGGAGTAAGAGAAGCGGGGGGGCCTTCTACGAGCAGTACTTC
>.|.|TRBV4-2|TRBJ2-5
CASSQATRETQYF
TGTGCCAGCAGCCAAGCCACGAGAGAGACCCAGTACTTC
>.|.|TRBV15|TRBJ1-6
CATSPRRAMGYSPLHF
TGTGCCACCAGCCCTCGCAGGGCAATGGGCTATTCACCCCTCCACTTT
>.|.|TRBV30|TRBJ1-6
CAWSRSSYNSPLHF
TGTGCCTGGAGTAGGAGCTCCTATAATTCACCCCTCCACTTT
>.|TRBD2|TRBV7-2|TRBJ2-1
CASSVVRGGLASYNEQFF
TGTGCCAGCAGCGTAGTGAGGGGGGGACTAGCGAGCTACAATGAGCAGTTCTTC
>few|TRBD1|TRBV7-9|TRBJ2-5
CASSLDRGTVETQYF
TGTGCCAGCAGCTTAGACAGGGGGACGGTAGAGACCCAGTACTTC
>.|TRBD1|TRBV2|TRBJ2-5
CASGEDRGQETQYF
TGTGCTTCCGGAGAAGACAGGGGACAAGAGACCCAGTACTTC
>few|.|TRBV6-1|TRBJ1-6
CASSETGARSPLHF
TGTGCCAGCAGTGAAACTGGGGCAAGGTCACCCCTCCACTTT
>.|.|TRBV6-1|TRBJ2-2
CASTSQFGTGELFF
TGTGCCAGCACTAGCCAATTTGGGACCGGGGAGCTGTTTTTT
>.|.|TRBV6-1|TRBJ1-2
CASNYRVNGYTF
TGTGCCAGCAATTACAGGGTTAATGGCTACACCTTC
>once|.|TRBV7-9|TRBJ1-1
CASSNIAAFF
TGTGCCAGCAGCAACATCGCAGCTTTCTTT
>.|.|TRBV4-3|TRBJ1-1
CASSQDPQEAFF
TGCGCCAGCAGCCAAGATCCACAGGAAGCTTTCTTT
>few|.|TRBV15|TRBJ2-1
CATSRDPGRDNEQFF
TGTGCCACCAGCAGAGACCCGGGCAGGGACAATGAGCAGTTCTTC
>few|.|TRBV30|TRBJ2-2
CAWTSGGRTPGSCFF
.
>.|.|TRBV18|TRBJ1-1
CASSPFGGLAGTEAFF
TGTGCCAGCTCACCCTTCGGTGGTCTGGCGGGGACTGAAGCTTTCTTT
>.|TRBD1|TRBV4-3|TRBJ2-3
CASSLSRGLTDTQYF
TGCGCCAGCAGCCTGTCCAGGGGGCTCACAGATACGCAGTATTTT
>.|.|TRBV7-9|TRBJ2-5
CASSDRRETQYF
TGTGCCAGCAGCGACAGAAGGGAGACCCAGTACTTC
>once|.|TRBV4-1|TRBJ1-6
CASSLVRGSSPLHF
TGCGCCAGCAGCCTAGTGCGGGGGAGTTCACCCCTCCACTTT
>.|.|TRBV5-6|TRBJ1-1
CASSPPWGVGMSGRGAFF
TGTGCCAGCAGCCCACCCTGGGGCGTGGGGATGTCGGGCCGCGGAGCTTTCTTT
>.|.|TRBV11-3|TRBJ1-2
CASSSGTFEGYTF
TGTGCCAGCAGCTCCGGGACATTCGAAGGCTACACCTTC
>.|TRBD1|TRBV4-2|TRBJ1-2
CASSSVTLPGGEGYTF
TGTGCCAGCAGCTCTGTCACGCTCCCAGGGGGCGAAGGCTACACCTTC
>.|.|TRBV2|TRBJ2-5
CASSVGHPQWETQYF
TGTGCCAGCAGTGTGGGGCACCCCCAATGGGAGACCCAGTACTTC
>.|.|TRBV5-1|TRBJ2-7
CASSRGWGEFGEQYF
TGCGCCAGCAGTCGAGGGTGGGGGGAATTCGGCGAGCAGTACTTC
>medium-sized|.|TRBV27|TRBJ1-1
CASSPTVNTEAFF
TGTGCCAGCAGTCCCACAGTAAACACTGAAGCTTTCTTT
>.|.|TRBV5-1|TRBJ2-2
CASSLTSPNTGELFF
TGCGCCAGCAGCTTGACTTCCCCGAACACCGGGGAGCTGTTTTTT
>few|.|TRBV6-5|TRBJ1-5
CASRERGQPQHF
TGTGCCTCGCGGGAACGGGGCCAGCCCCAGCATTTT
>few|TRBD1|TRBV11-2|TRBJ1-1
CASSFLGQTSAFF
TGTGCCAGCAGCTTCCTGGGACAGACCTCGGCTTTCTTT
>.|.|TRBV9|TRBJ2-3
CASSVGHQGPDTQYF
TGTGCCAGCAGCGTAGGACACCAGGGGCCAGATACGCAGTATTTT
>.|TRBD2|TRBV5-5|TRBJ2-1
CASSGGTIAYNEQFF
TGTGCCAGCAGCGGTGGGACTATTGCTTACAATGAGCAGTTCTTC
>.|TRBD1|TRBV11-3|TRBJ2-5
CASSLDQWDRRETQYF
TGTGCCAGCAGCTTAGATCAGTGGGACAGAAGAGAGACCCAGTACTTC
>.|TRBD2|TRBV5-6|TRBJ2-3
CASSSYSGRQYF
TGTGCCAGCAGCTCGTATAGCGGGAGGCAGTATTTT
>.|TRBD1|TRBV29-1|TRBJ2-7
CSAATGLADEQYF
TGCAGCGCAGCGACAGGGCTAGCTGACGAGCAGTACTTC
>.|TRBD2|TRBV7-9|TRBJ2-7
CASSLGTSLSYEQYF
TGTGCCAGCAGCTTAGGGACTAGCCTGTCCTACGAGCAGTACTTC
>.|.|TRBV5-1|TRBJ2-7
CASSLGSGGSSDSVPYEQYF
TGCGCCAGCAGCTTGGGTTCTGGGGGCTCGTCCGACAGCGTTCCCTACGAGCAGTACTTC
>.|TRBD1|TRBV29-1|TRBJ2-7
CSVRGQGFSEQYF
TGCAGCGTTCGAGGACAGGGTTTTAGCGAGCAGTACTTC
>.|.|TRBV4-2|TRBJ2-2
CASSQDTSSTGELFF
TGTGCCAGCAGCCAAGATACTAGCTCCACCGGGGAGCTGTTTTTT
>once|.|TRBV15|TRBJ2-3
CATSSGGHPADTQYF
TGTGCCACCAGCTCCGGCGGCCATCCGGCAGATACGCAGTATTTT
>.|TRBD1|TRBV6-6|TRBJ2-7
CASRRTGEDEQYF
TGTGCCAGCAGACGGACAGGGGAGGATGAGCAGTACTTC
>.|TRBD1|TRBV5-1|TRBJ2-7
CASSSGQGDYYEQYF
TGCGCCAGCAGCTCCGGACAGGGAGATTACTACGAGCAGTACTTC
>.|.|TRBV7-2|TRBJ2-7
CASSFAGREQYF
TGTGCCAGCAGCTTTGCGGGACGCGAGCAGTACTTC